The T cell receptor beta chain under discussion was sequenced for a study of blood T cell repertoires in COVID-19. Only a few counts were recorded for this clone. In Cohort 3, a recovered donor had either two negative PCRs, clearance, or symptom resolution. From germline, CDR1 is LGHDT and CDR2 YNNKEL (reference sequence). The ends were cut back, 4 bases at V and 6 bases at J, with 18 bases in the middle. CDR3 length: 15 residues. Per the original methods: From reference gene primer amplification, estimates of nucleated cell counts were derived. The data were produced by immunoSEQ multiplex PCR, yet TCRdb's version contains in-frame clones alone and is incomplete. V and J calls plus clone size are reproduced from that table; the DNA served to infer D and trimming. The profile covers 110,000 to 150,000 clones, with approximately 78% appearing a single time and just over 6% taken by the ten largest.

The chain is built from TRBV3-1 (or the pseudogene TRBV3-2) and TRBJ2-5; D is possibly TRBD2 (5 bases). Input material: PBMCs or T cells enriched from blood (not recorded which). This TCR derives from a woman in her 50s who had recovered from COVID-19. The chain's CDR3 is CASSPPMGYGKTQYF. CDR3 sequence (DNA): TGTGCCAGCAGCCCCCCTATGGGGTACGGGAAGACCCAGTACTTC.